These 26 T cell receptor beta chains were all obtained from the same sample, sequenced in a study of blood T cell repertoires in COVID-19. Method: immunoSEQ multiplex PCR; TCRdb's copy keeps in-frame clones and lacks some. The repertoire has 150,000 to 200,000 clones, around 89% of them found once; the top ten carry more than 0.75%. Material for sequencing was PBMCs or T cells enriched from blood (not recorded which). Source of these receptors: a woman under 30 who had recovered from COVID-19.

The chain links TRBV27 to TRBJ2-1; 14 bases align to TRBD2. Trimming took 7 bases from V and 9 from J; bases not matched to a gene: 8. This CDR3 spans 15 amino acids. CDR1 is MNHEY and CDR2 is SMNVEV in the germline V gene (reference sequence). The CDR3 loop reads CASIAGTSGSGEQFF. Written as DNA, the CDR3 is TGTGCCAGCATAGCCGGGACTAGCGGGAGTGGTGAGCAGTTCTTC.

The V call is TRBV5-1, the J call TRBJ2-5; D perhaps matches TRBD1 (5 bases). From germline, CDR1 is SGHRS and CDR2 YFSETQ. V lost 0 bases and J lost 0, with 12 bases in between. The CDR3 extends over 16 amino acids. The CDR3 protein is CASSLEGNPYQETQYF. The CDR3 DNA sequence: TGCGCCAGCAGCTTGGAGGGGAATCCCTACCAAGAGACCCAGTACTTC.

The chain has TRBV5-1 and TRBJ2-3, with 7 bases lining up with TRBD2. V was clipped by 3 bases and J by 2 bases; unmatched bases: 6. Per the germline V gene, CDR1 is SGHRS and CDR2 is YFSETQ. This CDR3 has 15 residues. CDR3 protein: CASSWGLPNTDTQYF. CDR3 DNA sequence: TGCGCCAGCAGCTGGGGACTACCGAACACAGATACGCAGTATTTT.

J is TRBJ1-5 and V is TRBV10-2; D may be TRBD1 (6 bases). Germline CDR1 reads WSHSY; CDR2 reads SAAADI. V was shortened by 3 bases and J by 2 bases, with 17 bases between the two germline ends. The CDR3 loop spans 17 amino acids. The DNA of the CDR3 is TGCGCCAGCAGTGAAGTCCGGGGGGCGTGGGGCAATCAGCCCCAGCATTTT. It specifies CASSEVRGAWGNQPQHF.

The CDR3 loop reads CASSQGWREVAEAFF. CDR3 bases: TGTGCCAGCAGCCAAGGTTGGAGGGAGGTAGCCGAAGCTTTCTTT. V usage is TRBV3-1 (or the pseudogene TRBV3-2) and J usage is TRBJ1-1; D is ambiguous. The CDR3 covers 15 residues. The V end was cut by 1 base, the J end by 8 bases, with 17 bases between. Germline V gene data show CDR1 as LGHDT and CDR2 as YNNKEL (reference sequence).

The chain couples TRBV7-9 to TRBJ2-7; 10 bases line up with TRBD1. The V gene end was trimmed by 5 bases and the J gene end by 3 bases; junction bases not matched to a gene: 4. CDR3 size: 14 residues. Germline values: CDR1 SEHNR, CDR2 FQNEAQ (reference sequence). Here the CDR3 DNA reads TGTGCCAGCAGCGCGGGACAGGGGCACTACGAGCAGTACTTC. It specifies CASSAGQGHYEQYF.

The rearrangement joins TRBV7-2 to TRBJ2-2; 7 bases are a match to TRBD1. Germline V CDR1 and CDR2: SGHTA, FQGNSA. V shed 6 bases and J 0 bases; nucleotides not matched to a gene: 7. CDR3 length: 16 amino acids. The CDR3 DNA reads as TGTGCCAGCAGACCGAATGACAGGGCGAACACCGGGGAGCTGTTTTTT. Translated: CASRPNDRANTGELFF.

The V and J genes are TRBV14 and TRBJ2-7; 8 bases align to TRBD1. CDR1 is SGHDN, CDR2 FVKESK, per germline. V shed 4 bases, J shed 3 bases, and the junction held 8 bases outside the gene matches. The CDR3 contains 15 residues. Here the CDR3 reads CASSPLGQGLYEQYF. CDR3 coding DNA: TGTGCCAGCAGCCCTCTTGGACAGGGACTCTACGAGCAGTACTTC.

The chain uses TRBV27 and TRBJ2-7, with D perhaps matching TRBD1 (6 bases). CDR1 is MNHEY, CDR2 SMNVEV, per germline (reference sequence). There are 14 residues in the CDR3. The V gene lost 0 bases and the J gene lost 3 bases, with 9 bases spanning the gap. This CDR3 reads CASSLSGQSYEQYF. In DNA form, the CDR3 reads TGTGCCAGCAGTTTATCGGGACAAAGCTACGAGCAGTACTTC.

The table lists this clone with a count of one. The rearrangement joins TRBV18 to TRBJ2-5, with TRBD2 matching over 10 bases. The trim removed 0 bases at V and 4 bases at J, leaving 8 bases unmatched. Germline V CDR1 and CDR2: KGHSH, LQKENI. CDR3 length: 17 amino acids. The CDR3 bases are TGTGCCAGCTCACCACCAGCGGGAGGGCGGGAAGGAGAGACCCAGTACTTC. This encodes CASSPPAGGREGETQYF.

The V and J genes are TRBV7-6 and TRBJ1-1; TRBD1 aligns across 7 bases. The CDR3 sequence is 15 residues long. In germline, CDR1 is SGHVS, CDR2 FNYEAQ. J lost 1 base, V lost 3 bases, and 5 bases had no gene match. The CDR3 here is CASSFTGQENTEAFF. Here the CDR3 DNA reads TGTGCCAGCAGCTTTACTGGACAGGAGAACACTGAAGCTTTCTTT.

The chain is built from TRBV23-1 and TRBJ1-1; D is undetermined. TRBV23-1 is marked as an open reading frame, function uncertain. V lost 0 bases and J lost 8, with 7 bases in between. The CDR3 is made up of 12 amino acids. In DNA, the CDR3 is TGCGCCAGCAGTCAATCCTCCGGGGAAGCTTTCTTT. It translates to CASSQSSGEAFF.

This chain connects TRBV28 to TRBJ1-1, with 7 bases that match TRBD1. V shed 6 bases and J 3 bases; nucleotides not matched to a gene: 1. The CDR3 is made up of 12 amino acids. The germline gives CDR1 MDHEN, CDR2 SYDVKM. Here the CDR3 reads CASRQGYTEAFF. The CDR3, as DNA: TGTGCCAGCAGACAGGGGTACACTGAAGCTTTCTTT.

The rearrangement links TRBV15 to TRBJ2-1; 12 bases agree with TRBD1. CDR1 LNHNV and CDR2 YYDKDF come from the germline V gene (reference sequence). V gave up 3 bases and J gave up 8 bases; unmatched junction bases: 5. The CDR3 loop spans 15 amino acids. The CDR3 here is CATSRMGQGADEQFF. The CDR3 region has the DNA TGTGCCACCAGCAGGATGGGACAGGGGGCTGATGAGCAGTTCTTC. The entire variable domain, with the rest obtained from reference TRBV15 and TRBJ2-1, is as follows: DAMVIQNPRYQVTQFGKPVTLSCSQTLNHNVMYWYQQKSSQAPKLLFHYYDKDFNNEADTPDNFQSRRPNTSFCFLDIRSPGLGDTAMYLCATSRMGQGADEQFFGPGTRLTVL.

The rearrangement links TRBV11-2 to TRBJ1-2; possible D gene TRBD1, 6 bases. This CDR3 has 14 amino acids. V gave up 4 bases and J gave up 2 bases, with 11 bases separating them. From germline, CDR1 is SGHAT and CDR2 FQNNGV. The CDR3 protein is CASSSHRANYGYTF. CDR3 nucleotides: TGTGCCAGCAGCTCCCACAGGGCAAACTATGGCTACACCTTC.

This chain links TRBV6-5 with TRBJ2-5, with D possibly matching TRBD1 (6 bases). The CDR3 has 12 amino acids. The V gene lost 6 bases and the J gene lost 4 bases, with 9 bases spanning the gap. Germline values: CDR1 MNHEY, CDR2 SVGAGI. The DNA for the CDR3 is TGTGCCAGCAGAGTACAGGGAGAGACCCAGTACTTC. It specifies CASRVQGETQYF.

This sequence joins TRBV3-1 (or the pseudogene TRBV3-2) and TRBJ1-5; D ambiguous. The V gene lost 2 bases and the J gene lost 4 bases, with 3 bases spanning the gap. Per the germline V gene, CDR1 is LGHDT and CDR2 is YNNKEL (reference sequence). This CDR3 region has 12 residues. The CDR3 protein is CASSQLNQPQHF. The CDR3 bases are TGTGCCAGCAGCCAACTTAATCAGCCCCAGCATTTT.

The CDR3 coding sequence is TGTGCCAGCAGGAACCTAGCGGGAGGGGTGGGCGAGCAGTACTTC. Its translation: CASRNLAGGVGEQYF. V usage is TRBV2 and J usage is TRBJ2-7; TRBD2 aligns across 12 bases. The junction had 9 bases not matched to a gene; V was cut back by 6 bases and J by 6 bases. The CDR3 sequence is 15 residues long. From germline, CDR1 is SNHLY and CDR2 FYNNEI. The full variable domain, with the rest looked up from reference TRBV2 and TRBJ2-7, is EPEVTQTPSHQVTQMGQEVILRCVPISNHLYFYWYRQILGQKVEFLVSFYNNEISEKSEIFDDQFSVERPDGSNFTLKIRSTKLEDSAMYFCASRNLAGGVGEQYFGPGTRLTVT.

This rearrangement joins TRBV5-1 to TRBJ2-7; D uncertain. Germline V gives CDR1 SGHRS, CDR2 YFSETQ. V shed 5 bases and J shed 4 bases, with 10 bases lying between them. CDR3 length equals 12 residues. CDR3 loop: CASRANSYEQYF. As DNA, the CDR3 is TGCGCCAGCAGAGCCAACTCTTACGAGCAGTACTTC.

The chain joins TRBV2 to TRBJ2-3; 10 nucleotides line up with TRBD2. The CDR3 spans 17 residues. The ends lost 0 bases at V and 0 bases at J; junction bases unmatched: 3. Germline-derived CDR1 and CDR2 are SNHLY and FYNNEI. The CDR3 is CASSEAEREGSTDTQYF. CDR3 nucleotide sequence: TGTGCCAGCAGTGAAGCGGAGCGGGAGGGGAGCACAGATACGCAGTATTTT.

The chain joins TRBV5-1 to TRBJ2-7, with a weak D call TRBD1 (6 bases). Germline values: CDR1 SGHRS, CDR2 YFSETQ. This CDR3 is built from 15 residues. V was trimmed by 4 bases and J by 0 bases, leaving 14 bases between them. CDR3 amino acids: CASSATGGSSYEQYF. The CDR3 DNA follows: TGCGCCAGCAGCGCGACAGGTGGTTCCTCCTACGAGCAGTACTTC. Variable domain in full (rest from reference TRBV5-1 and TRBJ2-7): KAGVTQTPRYLIKTRGQQVTLSCSPISGHRSVSWYQQTPGQGLQFLFEYFSETQRNKGNFPGRFSGRQFSNSRSEMNVSTLELGDSALYLCASSATGGSSYEQYFGPGTRLTVT.

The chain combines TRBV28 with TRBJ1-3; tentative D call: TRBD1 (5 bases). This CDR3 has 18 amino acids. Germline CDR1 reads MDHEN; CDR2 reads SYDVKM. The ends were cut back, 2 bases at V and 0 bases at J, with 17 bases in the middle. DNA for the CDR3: TGTGCCAGCAGTTTAGGGCGGAGGGGCCGCCGCTCTGGAAACACCATATATTTT. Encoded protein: CASSLGRRGRRSGNTIYF.

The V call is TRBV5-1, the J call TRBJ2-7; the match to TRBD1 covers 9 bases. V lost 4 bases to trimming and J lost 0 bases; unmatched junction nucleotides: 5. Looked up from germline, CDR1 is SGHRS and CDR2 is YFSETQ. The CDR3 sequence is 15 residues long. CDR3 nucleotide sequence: TGCGCCAGCAGCGTGACAGGGGGATGCTCCTACGAGCAGTACTTC. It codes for CASSVTGGCSYEQYF.

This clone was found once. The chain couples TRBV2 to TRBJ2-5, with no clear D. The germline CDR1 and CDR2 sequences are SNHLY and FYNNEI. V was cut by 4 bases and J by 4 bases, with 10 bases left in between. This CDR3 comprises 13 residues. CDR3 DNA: TGTGCCAGCAGTGGGGTACTACCAGAGACCCAGTACTTC. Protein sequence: CASSGVLPETQYF.

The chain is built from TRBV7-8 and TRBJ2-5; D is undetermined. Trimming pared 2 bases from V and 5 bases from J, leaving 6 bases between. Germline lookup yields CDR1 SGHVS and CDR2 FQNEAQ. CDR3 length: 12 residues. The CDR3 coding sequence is TGTGCCAGCAGCTTACGGGTGGAGACCCAGTACTTC. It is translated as CASSLRVETQYF.

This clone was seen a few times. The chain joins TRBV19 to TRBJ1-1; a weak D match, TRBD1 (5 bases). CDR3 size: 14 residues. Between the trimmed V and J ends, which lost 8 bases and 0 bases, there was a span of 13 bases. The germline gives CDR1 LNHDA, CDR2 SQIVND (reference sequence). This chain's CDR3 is CASAPGLLNTEAFF. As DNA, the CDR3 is TGTGCCAGTGCCCCGGGACTGCTGAACACTGAAGCTTTCTTT.